The 9 T cell receptor beta chains given below trace back to one sample, sequenced in a study of T-cell memory formation after mild COVID-19. TCRdb re-called the 5' RACE reads with MiXCR, one entry per CDR3 protein. The sample holds approximately 180,000 distinct CDR3 sequences, roughly 16% seen once. Material: PBMCs or a T cell subset sorted from them (not recorded which). The receptors derive from an adult woman who had mild COVID-19 (a few samples of this study predate the infection). Cell type and time point are not known.

There are many counts of this clonotype. The chain couples TRBV7-9 to TRBJ2-2; a possible D gene is TRBD1 (6 bases). This CDR3 spans 14 amino acids. CDR1 is SEHNR and CDR2 is FQNEAQ in the germline V gene (reference sequence). The V gene lost 5 bases and the J gene lost 6 bases, with 13 bases spanning the gap. The CDR3 here is CASSPLQGSGELFF. The CDR3 DNA sequence: TGTGCCAGCAGCCCACTACAGGGTTCCGGGGAGCTGTTTTTT.

This clonotype showed up just once. The DNA of the CDR3 is TGTGCCAGCAGCTTGGTAGATCCAGGGGAGACCCAGTACTTC. As protein: CASSLVDPGETQYF. The chain is built from TRBV5-5 and TRBJ2-5, with D possibly matching TRBD1 (5 bases). The CDR3 runs to 14 residues. The V end lost 0 bases, the J end lost 5 bases, and 11 bases lay between the germline ends. CDR1 is SGHKS, CDR2 YYEKEE, per germline (reference sequence).

This clonotype was counted many times. The chain is built from TRBV5-1 and TRBJ2-1; 8 nucleotides match TRBD2. The CDR3 is 13 residues long. J gave up 6 bases and V 6 bases, and 5 bases lay outside the gene matches. Per germline, CDR1 SGHRS and CDR2 YFSETQ. The CDR3 sequence is CASTIAGTNEQFF. In DNA, the CDR3 is TGCGCCAGCACCATAGCGGGGACCAATGAGCAGTTCTTC.

This clonotype was recorded a few times. The genes are TRBV18 and TRBJ2-7; D remains unclear. CDR1 KGHSH and CDR2 LQKENI come from the germline V gene. This CDR3 contains 13 residues. V was cut by 2 bases and J by 1 base, with 6 bases left in between. CDR3 amino acids: CASSPIGSYEQYF. The CDR3 DNA reads as TGTGCCAGCTCACCAATAGGGTCCTACGAGCAGTACTTC.

The chain links TRBV29-1 to TRBJ1-2; the D gene is possibly TRBD1 (5 bases). V was cut by 5 bases and J by 0 bases, with 16 bases left in between. Per the germline V gene, CDR1 is SQVTM and CDR2 is ANQGSEA. This CDR3 spans 15 amino acids. CDR3 amino acids: CSVPLGDRPNYGYTF. The CDR3 DNA is TGCAGCGTTCCCCTCGGAGACAGACCTAACTATGGCTACACCTTC.

In DNA form, the CDR3 reads TGCGCCAGCAGCTTGGGAGCAAGGGCGGGAGGCTCCTACAATGAGCAGTTCTTC. This encodes CASSLGARAGGSYNEQFF. J is TRBJ2-1 and V is TRBV5-1; 8 positions agree with TRBD2. Germline V gene data show CDR1 as SGHRS and CDR2 as YFSETQ. The CDR3 totals 18 residues. With V trimmed by 0 bases and J by 0 bases, 8 bases remained unmatched.

This clonotype was detected only a few times. This chain connects TRBV6-2 or TRBV6-3 to TRBJ1-2; the D gene is possibly TRBD1 (6 bases). CDR3 length: 16 amino acids. Germline CDR1 MNHEY, CDR2 SVGEGT. V was clipped by 0 bases and J by 4 bases, with 15 bases between them. CDR3 nucleotide sequence: TGTGCCAGCAGTTACTCAGCGGAATTGGGGGCCTATGGCTACACCTTC. It specifies CASSYSAELGAYGYTF.

In regard to this clonotype: Given the absence of the conserved phenylalanine or tryptophan at the CDR3 end, a read error is likely. It is unclear where the CDR3 begins or ends on the DNA, so no DNA is shown, and the CDR3 is as TCRdb lists it. The chain has TRBV20-1 and TRBJ1-1; the D call TRBD1 from the table was never checked on the DNA. Germline values: CDR1 DFQATT, CDR2 SNEGSKA (reference sequence). The CDR3 totals 11 residues, both ends included. CDR3 region: CSAPDNSISLR.

This clonotype was seen a handful of times. The genes are TRBV12-3 or TRBV12-4 and TRBJ2-5, with D possibly matching TRBD1 (6 bases). The CDR3 has 14 amino acids. V was pared by 5 bases and J by 5 bases, with 15 bases between. The chain's CDR3 is CASSNNREGETQYF. CDR3 DNA sequence: TGTGCCAGCAGTAACAACAGGGAAGGGGAGACCCAGTACTTC.